Following are 27 T cell receptor beta chains from one sample sequenced in a study of T cells after yellow fever vaccination. In TCRdb, the 5' RACE reads were re-called with MiXCR into one record per CDR3 protein. The sample includes 300,000 or so distinct CDR3 sequences, 10% to 15% of them seen just once. The sequencing used CD4+ T cells sorted from PBMCs, collected 45 days after the yellow fever booster vaccination. Source of these receptors: a young man who received the YFV17D yellow fever vaccine.

This rearrangement joins TRBV10-3 to TRBJ2-1; a possible D gene is TRBD1 (6 bases). Germline V gene data show CDR1 as ENHRY and CDR2 as SYGVKD. This CDR3 has 15 amino acids. Trimming cost V 7 bases and J 7 bases, with 20 bases left between them. CDR3 DNA: TGTGCCATCAATCAAGGACAGACGGCTGGGAATGAGCAGTTCTTC. Amino acid sequence: CAINQGQTAGNEQFF.

J is TRBJ2-3 and V is TRBV18; maybe TRBD2 (6 bases). Germline CDR1 KGHSH, CDR2 LQKENI. V lost 3 bases, J lost 2 bases, and 12 bases lay in between. The CDR3 totals 15 residues. The CDR3 loop is CASSPRETTTDTQYF. The CDR3 DNA sequence: TGTGCCAGCTCACCCCGGGAGACAACCACAGATACGCAGTATTTT.

In DNA, the CDR3 is TGTGCCAGCAGTAAACGACAGGGGGGAGTCCAAGAGACCCAGTACTTC. Translating it yields CASSKRQGGVQETQYF. The chain couples TRBV6-1 to TRBJ2-5, with 9 nucleotides matching TRBD1. The length of the CDR3 is 16 residues. Germline lookup yields CDR1 MNHNS and CDR2 SASEGT. Trimming at V came to 5 bases and at J to 1 base, leaving 8 bases not matched to a gene.

The chain employs TRBV7-2 and TRBJ2-1; unclear D gene. Trimming left V 2 bases short and J 10 bases short, with 9 bases between. Germline V gene lookup returns CDR1 SGHTA and CDR2 FQGNSA. The CDR3 length is 12 residues. This CDR3 reads CASSLYTTEQFF. The CDR3 nucleotides read TGTGCCAGCAGCTTATATACTACCGAGCAGTTCTTC.

V and J are TRBV4-1 and TRBJ2-1; TRBD2 agrees at 10 bases. Trimming cost V 2 bases and J 6 bases; bases outside gene matches: 1. The CDR3 is made up of 14 amino acids. In germline, CDR1 is MGHRA, CDR2 YSYEKL. The CDR3 coding sequence is TGCGCCAGCAGCCAAAGGACTAGCGGCAATGAGCAGTTCTTC. It translates to CASSQRTSGNEQFF.

The V gene is TRBV24-1, the J gene TRBJ2-1; D is unclear. The CDR3 length is 9 residues. Trimming cost V 9 bases and J 9 bases, with 5 bases left between them. Germline V lookup: CDR1 KGHDR, CDR2 SFDVKD. The CDR3 DNA sequence: TGTGCCACCTTTGGTGAGCAGTTCTTC. It specifies CATFGEQFF.

This rearrangement joins TRBV6-1 to TRBJ2-5; 11 bases are shared with TRBD2. The CDR3 contains 16 residues. After removal of 7 bases from V and 5 bases from J, the junction contained 12 bases not matched to a gene. Germline CDR1 is MNHNS and CDR2 is SASEGT. CDR3 sequence reads: CASNYILAGVEETQYF. DNA for the CDR3: TGTGCCAGCAACTACATACTAGCGGGAGTCGAGGAGACCCAGTACTTC.

This clonotype was seen repeatedly, ten times or more. J is TRBJ1-1 and V is TRBV20-1; 8 bases are shared with TRBD1. Per germline, CDR1 DFQATT and CDR2 SNEGSKA (reference sequence). The CDR3 is made up of 16 amino acids. Germline trimming cut 3 bases from V and 1 base from J; bases unmatched to any gene: 10. The CDR3 DNA reads TGCAGTGCTAGGACGGGCACAGGGGGGAGGAACACTGAAGCTTTCTTT. This translates into CSARTGTGGRNTEAFF.

The chain combines TRBV5-1 with TRBJ2-3, with D uncertain. CDR1 is SGHRS and CDR2 is YFSETQ in the germline V gene. The germline V and J ends were trimmed by 1 base and 5 bases, with 5 bases remaining between them. The CDR3 totals 12 residues. DNA of the CDR3: TGCGCCAGCAGCTTGCCTCAAGATACGCAGTATTTT. This sequence encodes CASSLPQDTQYF.

The V call is TRBV12-3 or TRBV12-4, the J call TRBJ2-5; tentatively, D is TRBD2 (5 bases). This CDR3 has 14 residues. With 6 bases removed from V and 5 bases from J, the gap between germline ends came to 16 bases. CDR3 bases: TGTGCCAGCAGGCCCGGGATCCTAGGGGAGACCCAGTACTTC. Residues: CASRPGILGETQYF.

This clonotype was counted a few times. This chain uses TRBV18 with TRBJ1-5; possible D gene TRBD1, 5 bases. The germline V gene encodes CDR1 KGHSH and CDR2 LQKENI. Trimming removed 2 bases from V and 7 bases from J, with 12 bases in between. CDR3 length: 14 residues. The CDR3 region has the DNA TGTGCCAGCTCACCAGGCAGGGAAGAACAGCCCCAGCATTTT. As protein: CASSPGREEQPQHF.

This clonotype was observed a few times. The chain links TRBV29-1 to TRBJ2-1; 7 nucleotides align to TRBD2. Germline assignment: CDR1 SQVTM and CDR2 ANQGSEA. Losses at the gene ends were 5 bases for V and 0 bases for J; bases not matched to a gene: 7. CDR3 length: 15 amino acids. As DNA, the CDR3 is TGCAGCGTTTCCGGGCGGGAGAGCTCCTACAATGAGCAGTTCTTC. It translates to CSVSGRESSYNEQFF.

The chain employs TRBV7-2 and TRBJ2-5, with D possibly matching TRBD1 (6 bases). The length of the CDR3 is 15 residues. The V and J ends lost 4 bases and 5 bases respectively, with 17 bases between them. Germline V CDR1 and CDR2: SGHTA, FQGNSA. This CDR3 is CASSWGLGGLETQYF. As DNA, the CDR3 is TGTGCCAGCAGCTGGGGCTTAGGGGGTTTGGAGACCCAGTACTTC.

The chain combines TRBV1 with TRBJ2-5; TRBD2, the table's D call, was not compared with the DNA. TRBV1 has pseudogene status. This CDR3 region has 15 residues. CDR3: CTSSSCRRGIETQYF. Written as DNA, the CDR3 is TGCACCAGCAGCAGTTGTAGGCGGGGAATAGAGACCCAGTACTTC.

This clonotype was counted only a few times. The chain has TRBV12-3 or TRBV12-4 and TRBJ1-1; D is unresolved. CDR3 length equals 9 residues. This CDR3 reads CASGPEAFF. In DNA form, the CDR3 reads TGTGCAAGTGGTCCTGAAGCTTTCTTT.

V and J are TRBV6-2 or TRBV6-3 and TRBJ2-1; D is unclear. Germline CDR1 reads MNHEY; CDR2 reads SVGEGT. This CDR3 is built from 11 residues. V lost 2 bases to trimming and J lost 10 bases, with 6 bases between them. The CDR3 sequence: CASSYMGEQFF. CDR3 DNA sequence: TGTGCCAGCAGTTACATGGGGGAGCAGTTCTTC.

The chain is built from TRBV20-1 and TRBJ2-7, with TRBD2 identical over 12 bases. This CDR3 region has 17 residues. V shed 2 bases and J 4 bases; nucleotides not matched to a gene: 12. Germline V gene sequence: CDR1 DFQATT, CDR2 SNEGSKA (reference sequence). The CDR3 DNA reads as TGCAGTGCTAGACCTGGACTAGCGGGAAATTCCAAGTACGAGCAGTACTTC. It translates to CSARPGLAGNSKYEQYF.

There are a few counts of this clonotype. The chain links TRBV7-9 to TRBJ2-2, with 8 bases matching TRBD2. CDR3 length equals 16 residues. Trimming took 4 bases from V and 7 from J; bases not matched to a gene: 11. CDR1 and CDR2 (germline): SEHNR, FQNEAQ (reference sequence). CDR3 nucleotide sequence: TGTGCCAGCAGCTACGGTCGAGCGGGAGTATTCGGGGAGCTGTTTTTT. Its translation: CASSYGRAGVFGELFF.

This clonotype was picked up a small number of times. CDR3 in DNA: TGTGCCAGCAGCTTGGGATCCTCCTATGGCTACACCTTC. Amino acids: CASSLGSSYGYTF. The V call is TRBV5-6, the J call TRBJ1-2; D gene unclear. CDR3 size: 13 residues. With 0 bases removed from V and 4 bases from J, the gap between germline ends came to 7 bases. Germline lookup yields CDR1 SGHDT and CDR2 YYEEEE.

This clonotype was counted at least ten times. This chain connects TRBV7-2 to TRBJ2-3, with 9 bases lining up with TRBD2. The CDR3 is 15 amino acids. V shed 10 bases and J 1 base; nucleotides not matched to a gene: 9. Germline V gene data show CDR1 as SGHTA and CDR2 as FQGNSA. The CDR3 nucleotides read TGTGCCACCCCCTTGTTAGCGGGGGGCACAGATACGCAGTATTTT. Translation: CATPLLAGGTDTQYF.

This clonotype was picked up a small number of times. V and J are TRBV10-2 and TRBJ2-7; no clear D gene. Trimming left V 3 bases short and J 0 bases short, with 9 bases between. The CDR3 spans 14 residues. CDR1 and CDR2 from the germline V gene are WSHSY and SAAADI. The CDR3 region is CASSEGGPSYEQYF. CDR3 DNA: TGCGCCAGCAGTGAAGGTGGTCCCTCCTACGAGCAGTACTTC.

V usage is TRBV11-2 and J usage is TRBJ2-1, with D perhaps matching TRBD2 (6 bases). The germline V gene has CDR1 SGHAT and CDR2 FQNNGV. V dropped 3 bases and J dropped 0 bases, with 15 bases sitting between them. The CDR3 runs 17 residues. CDR3 amino acids: CASSFDGGMSSYNEQFF. The CDR3, as DNA: TGTGCCAGCAGCTTCGATGGCGGGATGAGCTCCTACAATGAGCAGTTCTTC.

This chain uses TRBV6-1 with TRBJ1-4; D perhaps matches TRBD1 (5 bases). The germline V gene has CDR1 MNHNS and CDR2 SASEGT. The ends were cut back, 2 bases at V and 7 bases at J, with 11 bases in the middle. The CDR3 spans 14 residues. CDR3 loop: CASSERGLAEKLFF. In DNA, the CDR3 is TGTGCCAGCAGTGAAAGGGGACTGGCTGAAAAACTGTTTTTT.

For the CDR3, the DNA is TGTGCCAGCACCCATTTAGACCGGGGCACCTACAATGAGCAGTTCTTC. It codes for CASTHLDRGTYNEQFF. The V and J genes are TRBV28 and TRBJ2-1; the D gene could be TRBD1 or TRBD2 (5 bases each). Trimming took off 7 bases at V and 2 bases at J, with 18 bases between the two ends. Germline V gives CDR1 MDHEN, CDR2 SYDVKM. CDR3 length: 16 amino acids.

This clonotype was seen only a few times. The V call is TRBV6-2 or TRBV6-3, the J call TRBJ2-7, with TRBD1 identical over 12 bases. CDR3 length: 16 amino acids. Per germline, CDR1 MNHEY and CDR2 SVGEGT. V shed 2 bases and J 7 bases; nucleotides not matched to a gene: 9. CDR3 protein: CASSYITGQGALEQYF. The DNA of the CDR3 is TGTGCCAGCAGTTACATTACGGGACAGGGGGCCTTGGAGCAGTACTTC.

This clonotype was recorded many times. The chain is built from TRBV28 and TRBJ2-1; D remains unclear. V shed 5 bases and J shed 4 bases, with 3 bases lying between them. There are 11 residues in the CDR3. In germline, CDR1 is MDHEN, CDR2 SYDVKM. The CDR3 region is CASSPYNEQFF. The CDR3 DNA reads as TGTGCCAGCAGTCCGTACAATGAGCAGTTCTTC.

The gene calls are TRBV3-1 and TRBJ2-1; the match to TRBD2 covers 7 bases. The CDR3 is 15 amino acids. Germline V CDR1 and CDR2: LGHDT, YNNKEL (reference sequence). The V gene end was trimmed by 2 bases and the J gene end by 4 bases; junction bases not matched to a gene: 5. As DNA, the CDR3 is TGTGCCAGCAGCCAACCGGGGGGAACTTACAATGAGCAGTTCTTC. It translates to CASSQPGGTYNEQFF.